This entry lists 27 T cell receptor beta chains sequenced from one sample in a study of blood T cells in healthy people across ages. Alongside a J-beta primer mix, a sample-barcoded 5' primer served in a second PCR lasting about 7 to 11 cycles. A single record per CDR3 protein comes from TCRdb applying MiXCR to the 5' RACE reads. The sample has 600,000 to 1,000,000 distinct CDR3 sequences; roughly 25% are singletons. The data also belong to a second study, concerning T cells of mothers and their children.

Input material: blood. The receptors shown here come from a boy aged 5-17 years in good health.

The V call is TRBV3-1, the J call TRBJ1-3; unclear D gene. The germline gives CDR1 LGHDT, CDR2 YNNKEL (reference sequence). V lost 6 bases and J lost 3, with 9 bases in between. The CDR3 runs 13 residues. The CDR3 is CASSRPGGNTIYF. DNA of the CDR3: TGTGCCAGCAGTCGCCCTGGTGGAAACACCATATATTTT.

The chain has TRBV20-1 and TRBJ2-1; D gene unclear. The germline V gene encodes CDR1 DFQATT and CDR2 SNEGSKA (reference sequence). The CDR3 totals 12 residues. V was cut by 6 bases and J by 8 bases, with 14 bases left in between. In DNA, the CDR3 is TGCAGTGCCACTGGTACGCTGGATGAGCAGTTCTTC. Translated: CSATGTLDEQFF.

The chain is built from TRBV7-9 and TRBJ2-1; the D gene could be TRBD1 or TRBD2 (5 bases each). The germline V gene has CDR1 SEHNR and CDR2 FQNEAQ (reference sequence). Between the trimmed V and J ends, which lost 10 bases and 5 bases, there was a span of 15 bases. The CDR3 is 13 amino acids. The CDR3 nucleotides are TGTGCCACCCCATCGGGGCTAAACAATGAGCAGTTCTTC. As protein: CATPSGLNNEQFF.

This clonotype was observed a few times. CDR3 DNA: TGTGCCGGCCCTAACCGGGGGGACGAAAATCAGCCCCAGCATTTT. This codes for CAGPNRGDENQPQHF. J is TRBJ1-5 and V is TRBV4-2; the D gene is possibly TRBD1 (5 bases). V lost 11 bases and J 4 bases, leaving 21 bases between the germline ends. This CDR3 region has 15 residues. The germline V gene encodes CDR1 LGHNA and CDR2 YNFKEQ.

This clonotype has just a few counts. The chain recombines TRBV6-2 or TRBV6-3 with TRBJ1-1, with D maybe TRBD1 (5 bases). This CDR3 spans 14 amino acids. In germline, CDR1 is MNHEY, CDR2 SVGEGT. Deletions cut 5 bases from V and 4 bases from J, with 14 bases between. CDR3 in amino acids: CASSLSGESTEAFF. In DNA form, the CDR3 reads TGTGCCAGCAGTCTCTCGGGGGAATCCACTGAAGCTTTCTTT.

The chain combines TRBV9 with TRBJ2-1; no firm D call. Germline V gives CDR1 SGDLS, CDR2 YYNGEE. Trimming took off 0 bases at V and 5 bases at J, with 9 bases between the two ends. This CDR3 comprises 14 residues. The CDR3: CASSVGPRDNEQFF. CDR3 sequence (DNA): TGTGCCAGCAGCGTAGGCCCTAGGGACAATGAGCAGTTCTTC.

The J gene is TRBJ1-4, the V gene TRBV14; D remains unclear. V was cut by 0 bases and J by 8 bases, with 7 bases left in between. The CDR3 is 13 amino acids. Germline V CDR1 and CDR2: SGHDN, FVKESK. Written as DNA, the CDR3 is TGTGCCAGCAGCCAAGAAATCACGGAAAAACTGTTTTTT. It codes for CASSQEITEKLFF. Drawing the rest from reference TRBV14 and TRBJ1-4, the complete variable domain is EAGVTQFPSHSVIEKGQTVTLRCDPISGHDNLYWYRRVMGKEIKFLLHFVKESKQDESGMPNNRFLAERTGGTYSTLKVQPAELEDSGVYFCASSQEITEKLFFGSGTQLSVL.

A few counts support this clonotype. CDR3 bases: TGTGCCAGCAGCTTAGAAGGGGGGGCGCGGGGCAAAAACATTCAGTACTTC. Its protein is CASSLEGGARGKNIQYF. The chain uses TRBV7-2 and TRBJ2-4; tentatively, D is TRBD2 (7 bases). Per the germline V gene, CDR1 is SGHTA and CDR2 is FQGNSA. The CDR3 spans 17 residues. Trimming shortened V by 1 base and J by 3 bases, and 16 bases separated the two germline ends.

This clonotype was found many times. The rearrangement joins TRBV20-1 to TRBJ2-5, with TRBD2 matching over 11 bases. The length of the CDR3 is 18 residues. Losses at the gene ends were 1 base for V and 3 bases for J; bases not matched to a gene: 13. Germline assignment: CDR1 DFQATT and CDR2 SNEGSKA (reference sequence). For the CDR3, the DNA is TGCAGTGCTAGAGCACCGGGACTAGCGGCCACTGGGGAAGAGACCCAGTACTTC. Protein sequence: CSARAPGLAATGEETQYF.

V usage is TRBV5-1 and J usage is TRBJ2-1; D is perhaps TRBD2 (7 bases). V was cut by 2 bases and J by 1 base, with 13 bases left in between. Germline-derived CDR1 and CDR2 are SGHRS and YFSETQ. The CDR3 totals 16 residues. CDR3 nucleotide sequence: TGCGCCAGCAGCTTCACACAGGGAGGGTCCTACAATGAGCAGTTCTTC. Translated, it gives CASSFTQGGSYNEQFF.

The chain uses TRBV5-1 and TRBJ1-2; D possibly corresponds to TRBD1 (5 bases). Germline V gene sequence: CDR1 SGHRS, CDR2 YFSETQ. The CDR3 contains 14 residues. V shed 2 bases and J shed 2 bases, with 10 bases lying between them. For the CDR3, the DNA is TGCGCCAGCAGCTTCGAGACAGTGAACTATGGCTACACCTTC. Translated: CASSFETVNYGYTF.

This clonotype came up a few times. The chain uses TRBV12-3 or TRBV12-4 and TRBJ1-4, with TRBD1 identical over 11 bases. The J segment lost 5 bases and the V segment lost 6 bases, leaving 5 bases of the junction unmatched. The CDR3 loop spans 15 amino acids. CDR3 residues: CASSSGQGVNEKLFF. The CDR3 DNA reads as TGTGCCAGCAGCTCGGGACAGGGGGTCAATGAAAAACTGTTTTTT.

This clonotype has just a few counts. This chain links TRBV7-9 with TRBJ2-5; the match to TRBD1 covers 7 bases. The J call may be in error: the DNA end matches TRBJ2-7 better. This CDR3 comprises 17 residues. CDR1 is SEHNR and CDR2 is FQNEAQ in the germline V gene (reference sequence). For the CDR3, the DNA is TGTGCCAGCAGCTTAGTGGGGAAAGGGACAGCGCCCTACGAGCAGTACTTC. This encodes CASSLVGKGTAPYEQYF.

This clonotype was seen a handful of times. The CDR3 protein is CASSQDKRNQYF. Written as DNA, the CDR3 is TGCGCCAGCAGCCAAGATAAGCGAAACCAGTACTTC. This chain links TRBV4-1 with TRBJ2-5; no clear D. Deletions cut 0 bases from V and 10 bases from J, with 9 bases between. The CDR3 covers 12 residues. Germline loops: CDR1 MGHRA, CDR2 YSYEKL.

The gene calls are TRBV20-1 and TRBJ1-6; D might be TRBD1 (5 bases). The CDR3 consists of 14 residues. Trimming left V 1 base short and J 9 bases short, with 13 bases between. Per the germline V gene, CDR1 is DFQATT and CDR2 is SNEGSKA (reference sequence). CDR3 sequence: CSARGSREASPLHF. The CDR3 coding sequence is TGCAGTGCTAGAGGTAGCAGGGAGGCTTCACCCCTCCACTTT.

This clonotype has only a few counts. The CDR3 DNA is TGTGCCAGCAGTTATCAGGGTAATTCACCCCTCCACTTT. Protein sequence: CASSYQGNSPLHF. The chain joins TRBV27 to TRBJ1-6, with D tentatively TRBD1 (5 bases). Germline V gene data show CDR1 as MNHEY and CDR2 as SMNVEV (reference sequence). Deletions cut 4 bases from V and 6 bases from J, with 7 bases between. The CDR3 covers 13 residues.

This clonotype has a handful of counts. This chain uses TRBV7-8 with TRBJ2-1, with D perhaps TRBD2 (5 bases). The CDR3 is 16 residues long. The germline gives CDR1 SGHVS, CDR2 FQNEAQ. The V and J ends lost 5 bases and 1 base respectively, with 15 bases between them. CDR3 region: CASSQGGGSSYNEQFF. DNA for the CDR3: TGTGCCAGCAGCCAAGGAGGAGGAAGTTCCTACAATGAGCAGTTCTTC.

V is TRBV7-6 and J is TRBJ2-7; the match to TRBD2 covers 8 bases. The J segment lost 6 bases and the V segment lost 1 base, leaving 8 bases of the junction unmatched. The V gene's germline CDR1 is SGHVS and CDR2 FNYEAQ. This CDR3 contains 15 residues. The CDR3 nucleotides are TGTGCCAGCAGCTTAGATTCGGGAGGGCCTTCCGAGCAGTACTTC. Translated: CASSLDSGGPSEQYF.

The genes are TRBV2 and TRBJ2-7, with 8 bases that match TRBD1. The CDR3 covers 14 residues. The germline CDR1 and CDR2 sequences are SNHLY and FYNNEI. V lost 4 bases and J lost 2; bases outside the gene matches: 4. The CDR3 loop is CASSAGTGPYEQYF. CDR3 coding DNA: TGTGCCAGCAGTGCGGGGACAGGCCCCTACGAGCAGTACTTC.

Of note for this clonotype: One end of the junction varies from germline; a read error may be responsible. V and J are TRBV5-1 and TRBJ2-3; D possibly corresponds to TRBD2 (5 bases). Germline CDR1 SGHRS, CDR2 YFSETQ. This CDR3 has 15 residues. In DNA, the CDR3 is TGCGCCAGCAGCTTGGATTTCGCTAGCATAGATACGCAGTATTTT. It yields the protein CASSLDFASIDTQYF.

This clonotype was seen just once. The V and J genes are TRBV29-1 and TRBJ2-5; D unresolved. The CDR3 has 11 residues. Trimming pared 6 bases from V and 2 bases from J, leaving 7 bases between. CDR1 SQVTM and CDR2 ANQGSEA come from the germline V gene. The DNA for the CDR3 is TGCAGCGTGAATATACAAGAGACCCAGTACTTC. It specifies CSVNIQETQYF. Using reference TRBV29-1 and TRBJ2-5 for the parts outside the CDR3, the full variable domain is SAVISQKPSRDICQRGTSLTIQCQVDSQVTMMFWYRQQPGQSLTLIATANQGSEATYESGFVIDKFPISRPNLTFSTLTVSNMSPEDSSIYLCSVNIQETQYFGPGTRLLVL.

V gene TRBV29-1 combines with J gene TRBJ1-1; D is perhaps TRBD1 (6 bases). Trimming left V 2 bases short and J 6 bases short, with 13 bases between. The CDR3 runs to 13 residues. The germline CDR1 and CDR2 sequences are SQVTM and ANQGSEA. CDR3 nucleotide sequence: TGCAGCGTTGAAAGGGGGGGCGCCCCTGAAGCTTTCTTT. It encodes CSVERGGAPEAFF.

The table lists this clonotype with a few counts. The chain is built from TRBV7-9 and TRBJ1-4; D remains ambiguous. The CDR3 has 13 amino acids. The V gene's germline CDR1 is SEHNR and CDR2 FQNEAQ (reference sequence). V was clipped by 3 bases and J by 7 bases, with 9 bases between them. The CDR3 DNA reads TGTGCCAGCAGCTTGACTTCTGGTGAAAAACTGTTTTTT. This gives the protein CASSLTSGEKLFF.

V and J are TRBV7-3 and TRBJ2-5, with D perhaps matching TRBD1 (6 bases). CDR1 is SGHTA, CDR2 FQGTGA, per germline. This CDR3 has 15 amino acids. V was clipped by 4 bases and J by 0 bases, with 12 bases between them. CDR3: CASSYVRTDQETQYF. CDR3 bases: TGTGCCAGCAGCTATGTACGGACAGACCAAGAGACCCAGTACTTC.

The CDR3 DNA reads TGTGCCAGCAGCTTAGTGGTTGCGGCAGCTAATGAAAAACTGTTTTTT. It specifies CASSLVVAAANEKLFF. This chain joins TRBV7-2 and TRBJ1-4; D is ambiguous. The CDR3 spans 16 residues. Germline CDR1 SGHTA, CDR2 FQGNSA. Trimming took off 1 base at V and 3 bases at J, with 12 bases between the two ends.

The sample holds a few counts of this clonotype. This chain joins TRBV20-1 and TRBJ2-5; TRBD2 aligns across 9 bases. This CDR3 has 17 amino acids. Germline-derived CDR1 and CDR2 are DFQATT and SNEGSKA (reference sequence). V dropped 3 bases and J dropped 4; count of bases not matched to a gene: 15. The CDR3 DNA reads TGCAGTGCTAGGCCCTTGGCTAGCGGGACACCTACAGAGACCCAGTACTTC. It codes for CSARPLASGTPTETQYF.

CDR3 nucleotide sequence: TGCGCCAGCAGCCAAGGGACAGGGGAGACCCAGTACTTC. It yields the protein CASSQGTGETQYF. The chain joins TRBV4-3 to TRBJ2-5, with 8 positions matching TRBD1. The germline V gene encodes CDR1 LGHNA and CDR2 YSLEER. V trimming: 1 base; J trimming: 5 bases; junction bases outside the gene matches: 0. The CDR3 spans 13 residues.